Listed below are T cell receptor beta chains from one sample, sequenced in a study of T cells after somatic rescue of genetic block. Produced via immunoSEQ multiplex PCR; TCRdb's table is partial and in-frame only. This sample has tens of thousands of clones, with less than 95% found just once. Sequenced: peripheral blood mononuclear cells (PBMCs). These receptors were collected from a man in his forties or fifties. The CDR3 runs from the conserved cysteine through the conserved F or W. A D gene is named only where the DNA matches it firmly. Rows give clone size only sometimes, using once, few, many, or a class for an expanded clone.

TGCGCCAGCAGCTTAGTAGGGGGCAATAATTCACCCCTCCACTTT CASSLVGGNNSPLHF . TRBD1 TRBV5-1 15 TRBJ1-6
TGCGCCAGCAGCTTGGGAGGTACGCAGTATTTT CASSLGGTQYF . . TRBV5-1 11 TRBJ2-3
TGCGCCAGCACACCGGGACAGGGGATCCGGGACACTGAAGCTTTCTTT CASTPGQGIRDTEAFF . TRBD1 TRBV5-1 16 TRBJ1-1
TGTGCTAGTGGTTTGGACCCCCGGAGGGGGCGCGGGACCGGGGAGCTGTTTTTT CASGLDPRRGRGTGELFF . . TRBV12-5 18 TRBJ2-2
TGTGCCAGCAGCCCTGGGGGACAGACCGGTCGCGAGCAGTTCTTC CASSPGGQTGREQFF . TRBD1 TRBV7-9 15 TRBJ2-1
TGTGCCAGCAGCTTGGTCGGGAGGGAGTACGAGCAGTACTTC CASSLVGREYEQYF . TRBD2 TRBV5-6 14 TRBJ2-7
TGTGCCAGCAGCTTAAACGGGGCCCGCACAGATACGCAGTATTTT CASSLNGARTDTQYF . . TRBV7-9 15 TRBJ2-3
TGTGCCAGCAGTTACTCAACCAGGAGGGCCAATGAGCAGTTCTTC CASSYSTRRANEQFF . . TRBV6-6 15 TRBJ2-1
TGTGCCTGGAGTGCCAAAGGACAGGGGGAATCCTACGAGCAGTACTTC CAWSAKGQGESYEQYF . TRBD1 TRBV30 16 TRBJ2-7
TGTGCCAGCAGCTATACACCCGAAGCTGGAAACACCATATATTTT CASSYTPEAGNTIYF . . TRBV5-4 15 TRBJ1-3
TGCGCCAGCAGCTTGGGGGCTAGCGGTCTATTAGTGGGCGATGAGCAGTTCTTC CASSLGASGLLVGDEQFF . TRBD2 TRBV5-1 18 TRBJ2-1
TGTGCCAGCAGTTACAATGGGGGGACCTACGAGCAGTACTTC CASSYNGGTYEQYF . . TRBV6-5 14 TRBJ2-7
TGTGCCAGTAGTATGCGGGCCACAGGGGTCCAAGAGACCCAGTACTTC CASSMRATGVQETQYF . TRBD1 TRBV19 16 TRBJ2-5
TGTGCCAGTAGCACGGGGTCAGCTAACTATGGCTACACCTTC CASSTGSANYGYTF . . TRBV19 14 TRBJ1-2
TGTGCCAGCAGCTCCATCCAGGGCGGTACGCAGTATTTT CASSSIQGGTQYF . . TRBV11-3 13 TRBJ2-3
TGCGCCAGCAGCCCCAGACTAGCGGGAGGGCCAGAGACCCAGTACTTC CASSPRLAGGPETQYF . TRBD2 TRBV4-1 16 TRBJ2-5
TGTGCCAGCAGTGAAATTGGGATCCGGGACAGGGCATACGAGCAGTACTTC CASSEIGIRDRAYEQYF once TRBD1 TRBV25-1 17 TRBJ2-7
TGTGCCAGTAGTTCCCGGGACAGGGGGATAGATACGCAGTATTTT CASSSRDRGIDTQYF . TRBD1 TRBV19 15 TRBJ2-3
TGTGCCAGCAGCTTGGGGGCAGGGGATGATGAAGCTTTCTTT CASSLGAGDDEAFF . . TRBV5-4 14 TRBJ1-1
TGTGCCAGCAGTTATTCCGGGGCGAGGGGCTCCTACGAGCAGTACTTC CASSYSGARGSYEQYF . . TRBV6-5 16 TRBJ2-7
TGTGCCAGCAGCTCCCGCCGACAGCCCCAGCATTTT CASSSRRQPQHF few . TRBV5-6 12 TRBJ1-5
TGTGCCAGCAGCATGGACAGGGTTCAGCCCCAGCATTTT CASSMDRVQPQHF . TRBD1 TRBV6-5 13 TRBJ1-5
TGCGCCAGCAGCTTGGCGCAGGGGGCTCGAAATGAAAAACTGTTTTTT CASSLAQGARNEKLFF . TRBD1 TRBV5-1 16 TRBJ1-4
TGTGCCTGGAGCAAACAGGGCAGCATGAACACTGAAGCTTTCTTT CAWSKQGSMNTEAFF . . TRBV30 15 TRBJ1-1
TGTGCCAGCAGCTTAGGGGGACTAGCGGGAGTAGAGACCCAGTACTTC CASSLGGLAGVETQYF . TRBD2 TRBV7-2 16 TRBJ2-5
TGTGCCAGCAGTGATCTGGTAGCGGGGGGGGAGACCCAGTACTTC CASSDLVAGGETQYF . TRBD2 TRBV2 15 TRBJ2-5